The rows below give T cell receptor beta chains drawn from one sample of a study of T-cell memory formation after mild COVID-19. TCRdb passed the 5' RACE reads through MiXCR, listing each CDR3 protein once. The data contain approximately 400,000 distinct CDR3 sequences, roughly 18% of them singletons. Sequenced input: PBMCs or a T cell subset sorted from them (not recorded which). These receptor sequences come from a man aged 18 to 29 who had mild COVID-19 (a few samples of this study predate the infection). Cell type and time point are not known. CDR3s include the opening cysteine and the closing phenylalanine or tryptophan. Fields, in order: clone size, D gene, J gene, V gene, CDR3 protein, CDR3 DNA. The D gene is left open where the match is weak. Not every row has a clone size; where given, it reads once, few, many or a size class.

.,.,TRBJ1-1,TRBV20-1,CSANGGYTEAFF,TGCAGTGCTAACGGGGGGTACACTGAAGCTTTCTTT
many,TRBD1,TRBJ1-1,TRBV4-3,CASSLGQVMNTEAFF,TGCGCCAGCAGCCTAGGACAGGTCATGAACACTGAAGCTTTCTTT
.,.,TRBJ2-5,TRBV7-9,CASSPNARGWETQYF,TGTGCCAGCAGCCCCAACGCCCGGGGGTGGGAGACCCAGTACTTC
few,.,TRBJ1-2,TRBV7-9,CASSFSGTGVNYGYTF,TGTGCCAGCAGCTTCTCCGGGACCGGCGTTAACTATGGCTACACCTTC
few,TRBD2,TRBJ2-2,TRBV7-9,CASSLTSGPNTGELFF,TGTGCCAGCAGCTTGACTAGCGGACCTAACACCGGGGAGCTGTTTTTT
.,.,TRBJ2-2,TRBV5-1,CASSWTPDLSTGELFF,TGCGCCAGCAGCTGGACCCCCGATCTGAGCACCGGGGAGCTGTTTTTT
.,.,TRBJ2-3,TRBV20-1,CSAQLETRSTDTQYF,TGCAGTGCTCAACTCGAGACTAGGTCGACAGATACGCAGTATTTT
.,.,TRBJ1-6,TRBV20-1,CSARPQNNSPLHF,TGCAGTGCTAGGCCGCAGAATAATTCACCCCTCCACTTT
few,TRBD2,TRBJ2-3,TRBV5-1,CASSYTSGDQEAQYF,TGCGCCAGCAGCTATACTAGCGGGGACCAGGAGGCGCAGTATTTT
.,.,TRBJ2-6,TRBV20-1,CSAFAASSGANVLTF,TGCAGTGCCTTCGCGGCCAGCTCTGGGGCCAACGTCCTGACTTTC
few,.,TRBJ1-2,TRBV30,CAWSATSFGYTF,TGTGCCTGGTCGGCAACAAGTTTCGGCTACACCTTC
.,.,TRBJ1-5,TRBV9,CASSVGGWGGTSNQPQHF,TGTGCCAGCAGCGTAGGAGGATGGGGCGGCACGAGCAATCAGCCCCAGCATTTT
.,TRBD1,TRBJ2-6,TRBV28,CDSSGPSGQAGANVLTF,TGTGACAGCAGTGGGCCCTCGGGACAGGCTGGGGCCAACGTCCTGACTTTC
few,.,TRBJ2-1,TRBV20-1,CSAIMGSSYNEQFF,TGCAGTGCGATTATGGGGAGCTCCTACAATGAGCAGTTCTTC
once,.,TRBJ2-2,TRBV12-3/TRBV12-4,CASSLGRGQTGELFF,TGTGCCAGCAGTTTAGGGAGGGGGCAAACCGGGGAGCTGTTTTTT
.,.,TRBJ1-1,TRBV3-1,CASSSKEDLNTEAFF,TGTGCCAGCAGCTCCAAGGAGGACCTGAACACTGAAGCTTTCTTT
few,.,TRBJ2-4,TRBV7-2,CASSPHRNIQYF,TGTGCCAGCAGCCCTCATCGAAACATTCAGTACTTC
.,TRBD1,TRBJ2-2,TRBV5-5,CASSSGQGLIWTGELFF,TGTGCCAGCAGCTCGGGACAGGGGTTGATTTGGACCGGGGAGCTGTTTTTT
once,TRBD1,TRBJ2-5,TRBV15,CATSRAGTGRSETQYF,TGTGCCACCAGCAGGGCCGGGACAGGGAGGTCGGAGACCCAGTACTTC
many,TRBD1,TRBJ1-1,TRBV5-1,CASSSQGTHTEAFF,TGCGCCAGCAGCTCACAGGGGACTCACACTGAAGCTTTCTTT
.,.,TRBJ1-1,TRBV7-8,CASSSLGVGKNTEAFF,TGTGCCAGCAGCTCCCTCGGGGTGGGAAAGAACACTGAAGCTTTCTTT
few,TRBD1,TRBJ2-3,TRBV24-1,CATSDPGGSTDTQYF,TGTGCCACCAGTGATCCAGGGGGTAGCACAGATACGCAGTATTTT
.,.,TRBJ1-5,TRBV7-8,CASNSDVDSNQPQHF,TGTGCCAGCAACTCGGACGTAGATAGCAATCAGCCCCAGCATTTT
.,.,TRBJ1-4,TRBV7-2,CASSFSAVGTNEKLFF,TGTGCCAGCAGCTTTAGTGCGGTTGGGACTAATGAAAAACTGTTTTTT
.,.,TRBJ2-1,TRBV11-2,CASRGRGSGEQFF,TGTGCCAGCAGGGGTCGGGGGAGCGGCGAGCAGTTCTTC
many,TRBD1,TRBJ1-4,TRBV12-3/TRBV12-4,CASSFWGQGSEKLFF,TGTGCCAGCAGTTTTTGGGGACAGGGGAGCGAAAAACTGTTTTTT
.,.,TRBJ1-3,TRBV3-1,CASSQSGSGNTIYF,TGTGCCAGCAGCCAAAGCGGCTCTGGAAACACCATATATTTT
many,.,TRBJ1-2,TRBV4-1,CASSQGTNYGYTF,TGCGCCAGCAGCCAAGGGACTAACTATGGCTACACCTTC
.,.,TRBJ2-1,TRBV6-5,CATNRGGNEQFF,TGTGCCACGAACAGGGGAGGCAATGAGCAGTTCTTC
few,.,TRBJ2-1,TRBV7-3,CASSSVVHNEQFF,TGTGCCAGCAGCTCGGTGGTCCACAATGAGCAGTTCTTC
.,TRBD2,TRBJ2-1,TRBV7-8,CASSLGLAGRYNEQFF,TGTGCCAGCAGCTTAGGACTAGCGGGGAGATACAATGAGCAGTTCTTC
once,.,TRBJ1-1,TRBV7-9,CASLAGASNTEAFF,TGTGCCAGCCTAGCGGGGGCGTCGAACACTGAAGCTTTCTTT
.,.,TRBJ1-1,TRBV4-1,CASSQEAGNVYTEAFF,TGCGCCAGCAGCCAAGAGGCAGGGAATGTCTACACTGAAGCTTTCTTT
once,TRBD2,TRBJ2-1,TRBV2,CASSEAARGASTYNEQFF,TGTGCCAGCAGTGAAGCGGCGCGGGGGGCCTCGACCTACAATGAGCAGTTCTTC
.,.,TRBJ1-5,TRBV9,CASSVGAEGNQPQHF,TGTGCCAGCAGCGTAGGAGCAGAAGGCAATCAGCCCCAGCATTTT
many,.,TRBJ1-6,TRBV6-5,CASHRGWPSYNSPLHF,TGTGCCAGCCATCGGGGGTGGCCCTCCTATAATTCACCCCTCCACTTT
.,.,TRBJ2-2,TRBV7-2,CASSLLGDGELFF,TGTGCCAGCAGCCTGTTGGGGGACGGGGAGCTGTTTTTT
many,.,TRBJ1-2,TRBV5-1,CASSLEVGADSGYTF,TGCGCCAGCAGCTTGGAGGTGGGAGCGGATAGTGGCTACACCTTC
many,.,TRBJ2-1,TRBV7-9,CASSIQGLHNEQFF,TGTGCCAGCAGCATACAGGGTCTCCACAATGAGCAGTTCTTC
few,.,TRBJ1-3,TRBV20-1,CSAGTRPGNTIYF,TGCAGTGCTGGGACTCGCCCTGGAAACACCATATATTTT
few,TRBD2,TRBJ2-2,TRBV4-1,CASSLVAPGGGTGELFF,TGCGCCAGCAGCCTAGTCGCCCCTGGGGGGGGCACCGGGGAGCTGTTTTTT
.,TRBD2,TRBJ2-3,TRBV9,CASSYRLADTQYF,TGTGCCAGCAGCTATAGACTAGCTGATACGCAGTATTTT
many,.,TRBJ2-6,TRBV6-5,CASSYQMSGANVLTF,TGTGCCAGCAGTTACCAAATGTCTGGGGCCAACGTCCTGACTTTC
few,TRBD1,TRBJ2-2,TRBV7-9,CASSLQGVYTGELFF,TGTGCCAGCAGCTTACAGGGGGTTTACACCGGGGAGCTGTTTTTT
few,.,TRBJ2-1,TRBV29-1,CSVESGLANSYNEQFF,TGCAGCGTTGAAAGCGGCTTAGCGAACTCCTACAATGAGCAGTTCTTC
few,TRBD1,TRBJ1-6,TRBV5-5,CASRIPGGESPLHF,TGTGCCAGCAGAATTCCAGGGGGGGAATCACCCCTCCACTTT
.,.,TRBJ2-3,TRBV6-5,CASTPHAAPHTDTQYF,TGTGCCAGCACCCCCCACGCGGCCCCTCACACAGATACGCAGTATTTT
.,.,TRBJ1-3,TRBV7-2,CASSLASSSGNTIYF,TGTGCCAGCAGCTTAGCATCCAGCTCTGGAAACACCATATATTTT
few,.,TRBJ1-2,TRBV12-3/TRBV12-4,CASSSLRGYTF,TGTGCCAGCAGTAGCCTAAGAGGCTACACCTTC
.,TRBD1,TRBJ2-1,TRBV10-3,CAISAQGDEQFF,TGTGCCATCAGTGCCCAGGGGGATGAGCAGTTCTTC
few,.,TRBJ1-2,TRBV6-1,CASSETVYGYTF,TGTGCCAGCAGTGAGACAGTCTATGGCTACACCTTC